This T cell receptor beta chain came from a study of radiotherapy plus CTLA-4 blockade in lung cancer. Produced via immunoSEQ multiplex PCR; TCRdb's table is partial and in-frame only. The sample includes some 52,000 clones, around 80% of them seen just once. The CDR3 contains 14 residues. The V segment lost 5 bases and the J segment 4 bases; nucleotides outside the gene matches: 7. Germline loops: CDR1 SGHAT, CDR2 FQDESV (reference sequence). The sequence came from a human donor with non-small cell lung cancer who had a partial response to radiotherapy plus ipilimumab. Specimen: peripheral blood, collected from a patient treated with radiotherapy plus ipilimumab. This chain joins TRBV11-1 and TRBJ1-1; TRBD1 matches 7 bases. CDR3 region: CASSLPTGSTEAFF. CDR3 sequence (DNA): TGTGCCAGCAGCCTCCCGACAGGGTCCACTGAAGCTTTCTTT.